The 15 T cell receptor beta chains listed next were all sequenced from one sample in a study of T cells in Graves' hyperthyroidism and ophthalmopathy. TCR beta CDR3 regions were amplified from RNA transcripts. With the HTBI primer set, the TCR CDR3 went through a first round of RT-PCR. MiXCR was run by TCRdb on the multiplex PCR reads, yielding one entry per CDR3 protein. The repertoire holds some 620,000 distinct CDR3 sequences, with 15% to 20% as singletons. The sequenced sample was blood. All receptors come from a woman aged 25 to 45 with Graves' hyperthyroidism.

This chain joins TRBV19 and TRBJ1-2; no clear D. Germline V gene sequence: CDR1 LNHDA, CDR2 SQIVND (reference sequence). This CDR3 has 12 residues. V was cut by 7 bases and J by 7 bases, with 13 bases left in between. CDR3 protein: CASTIEGTGYTF. CDR3 nucleotides: TGTGCCAGTACCATCGAGGGAACTGGCTACACCTTC.

In its sample, this clonotype was seen a few times. The chain employs TRBV7-2 and TRBJ2-2, with TRBD2 identical over 8 bases. With 4 bases clipped from V and 2 bases from J, the junction kept 6 bases outside the gene matches. The CDR3 has 16 amino acids. Germline CDR1 reads SGHTA; CDR2 reads FQGNSA. The DNA for the CDR3 is TGTGCCAGCAGCTCCCCTAGCGGGCTAAACACCGGGGAGCTGTTTTTT. It encodes CASSSPSGLNTGELFF.

This clonotype was found many times. The CDR3 DNA reads as TGTGCCAGCAGCCCGGGACAGGGGACCGGGGAGCTGTTTTTT. Translated, it gives CASSPGQGTGELFF. The chain recombines TRBV28 with TRBJ2-2; 10 bases are a match to TRBD1. After removal of 6 bases from V and 5 bases from J, the junction contained 3 bases not matched to a gene. The V gene's germline CDR1 is MDHEN and CDR2 SYDVKM. The CDR3 contains 14 residues.

This clonotype showed up just a few times. The chain links TRBV28 to TRBJ1-2, with 9 bases fitting TRBD1. The germline V gene has CDR1 MDHEN and CDR2 SYDVKM. The CDR3 runs to 19 residues. V lost 4 bases to trimming and J lost 0 bases; unmatched junction nucleotides: 15. The DNA for the CDR3 is TGTGCCAGCAGTTCCCGATTTGGGACAGGGAGCTCCCCTAACTATGGCTACACCTTC. It specifies CASSSRFGTGSSPNYGYTF.

The chain carries TRBV6-6 and TRBJ1-2; D is undetermined. Per the germline V gene, CDR1 is MNHNY and CDR2 is SVGAGI (reference sequence). The V end was cut by 0 bases, the J end by 1 base, with 9 bases between. CDR3 size: 15 residues. The CDR3 sequence is CASSYSVTLNYGYTF. DNA for the CDR3: TGTGCCAGCAGTTACTCAGTAACTCTTAACTATGGCTACACCTTC.

This clonotype was found a few times. The chain has TRBV20-1 and TRBJ1-3; tentatively, D is TRBD1 (6 bases). V was trimmed by 5 bases and J by 0 bases, leaving 11 bases between them. Germline V gene sequence: CDR1 DFQATT, CDR2 SNEGSKA (reference sequence). The CDR3 spans 14 residues. CDR3 nucleotides: TGCAGTGCTCCTAACAGGGCCTCTGGAAACACCATATATTTT. Translation gives CSAPNRASGNTIYF.

This clonotype was counted at least ten times. This chain joins TRBV28 and TRBJ1-5; TRBD1 matches 11 bases. V dropped 3 bases and J dropped 7; count of bases not matched to a gene: 8. Germline V gives CDR1 MDHEN, CDR2 SYDVKM. This CDR3 has 16 residues. The CDR3 here is CASSFPRGTGGQPQHF. DNA of the CDR3: TGTGCCAGCAGTTTTCCCCGCGGGACAGGGGGACAGCCCCAGCATTTT.

This clonotype occurred many times. One end of the junction is discordant with germline, which a read error may explain. This chain uses TRBV5-1 with TRBJ1-1; perhaps TRBD1 as D (5 bases). The CDR3 length is 13 residues. Per the germline V gene, CDR1 is SGHRS and CDR2 is YFSETQ. CDR3 bases: TGTGCCAGCAGTTTAGGGGTGAACACTGAAGCTTTCTTT. Its translation: CASSLGVNTEAFF.

In DNA, the CDR3 is TGTGCCTGGAGTATGGAGCGGGAGAAATACTACGAGCAGTACTTC. Translating gives CAWSMEREKYYEQYF. V is TRBV30 and J is TRBJ2-7, with 8 bases that match TRBD2. V gave up 2 bases and J gave up 3 bases; unmatched junction bases: 9. CDR1 and CDR2 (germline): GTSNPN, SVGIG (reference sequence). The CDR3 has 15 residues.

In this sample, this clonotype turned up once. The gene calls are TRBV5-4 and TRBJ2-3; 8 bases map to TRBD1. Unmatched junction bases numbered 8, after V lost 4 bases and J lost 4 bases. The germline CDR1 and CDR2 sequences are SGHNT and YYREEE (reference sequence). This CDR3 contains 15 residues. The CDR3 is CASSTGGFRADTQYF. The CDR3 DNA reads as TGTGCCAGCAGCACAGGGGGGTTTAGAGCAGATACGCAGTATTTT. Full variable domain (outside the CDR3, taken from reference TRBV5-4 and TRBJ2-3): ETGVTQSPTHLIKTRGQQVTLRCSSQSGHNTVSWYQQALGQGPQFIFQYYREEENGRGNFPPRFSGLQFPNYSSELNVNALELDDSALYLCASSTGGFRADTQYFGPGTRLTVL.

Concerning this clonotype: The junction and the germline gene differ at one end; a read error may be behind it. This chain joins TRBV28 and TRBJ1-5; D gene uncertain. From germline, CDR1 is MDHEN and CDR2 SYDVKM. This CDR3 contains 14 residues. The CDR3 spells CAGSWVLSNQPQHF. CDR3 coding DNA: TGTGCCGGCAGTTGGGTTTTAAGCAATCAGCCCCAGCATTTT.

J is TRBJ2-7 and V is TRBV20-1; TRBD2 is a possible D gene (6 bases). The CDR3 runs to 13 residues. Germline V lookup: CDR1 DFQATT, CDR2 SNEGSKA (reference sequence). V gave up 1 base and J gave up 3 bases, with 10 bases separating them. DNA for the CDR3: TGCAGTGCTAGAGGTCCGACTAGCTACGAGCAGTACTTC. Translated: CSARGPTSYEQYF.

In its sample, this clonotype was seen many times. The CDR3 sequence: CASSPSSGSGEQFF. In DNA form, the CDR3 reads TGTGCCAGCAGCCCAAGCTCAGGATCGGGTGAGCAGTTCTTC. The rearrangement joins TRBV7-2 to TRBJ2-1; no definite D call. Trimming cost V 5 bases and J 9 bases, with 17 bases left between them. The CDR3 spans 14 residues. Germline V lookup: CDR1 SGHTA, CDR2 FQGNSA.

There are a few counts of this clonotype. V is TRBV29-1 and J is TRBJ2-5; 7 bases match TRBD1. Germline CDR1 is SQVTM and CDR2 is ANQGSEA. V lost 2 bases and J lost 5; bases outside the gene matches: 8. CDR3 length: 14 amino acids. CDR3 in DNA: TGCAGCGTTGAAATCGGACCACAGGGGGAGACCCAGTACTTC. Protein sequence: CSVEIGPQGETQYF. Variable domain in full (rest from reference TRBV29-1 and TRBJ2-5): SAVISQKPSRDICQRGTSLTIQCQVDSQVTMMFWYRQQPGQSLTLIATANQGSEATYESGFVIDKFPISRPNLTFSTLTVSNMSPEDSSIYLCSVEIGPQGETQYFGPGTRLLVL.

This chain joins TRBV20-1 and TRBJ2-1; 13 positions agree with TRBD2. The germline V gene has CDR1 DFQATT and CDR2 SNEGSKA (reference sequence). The CDR3 runs 13 residues. CDR3 nucleotides: TGCACTGGGACTAGCGGGACGCACAATGAGCAGTTCTTC. It is translated as CTGTSGTHNEQFF.